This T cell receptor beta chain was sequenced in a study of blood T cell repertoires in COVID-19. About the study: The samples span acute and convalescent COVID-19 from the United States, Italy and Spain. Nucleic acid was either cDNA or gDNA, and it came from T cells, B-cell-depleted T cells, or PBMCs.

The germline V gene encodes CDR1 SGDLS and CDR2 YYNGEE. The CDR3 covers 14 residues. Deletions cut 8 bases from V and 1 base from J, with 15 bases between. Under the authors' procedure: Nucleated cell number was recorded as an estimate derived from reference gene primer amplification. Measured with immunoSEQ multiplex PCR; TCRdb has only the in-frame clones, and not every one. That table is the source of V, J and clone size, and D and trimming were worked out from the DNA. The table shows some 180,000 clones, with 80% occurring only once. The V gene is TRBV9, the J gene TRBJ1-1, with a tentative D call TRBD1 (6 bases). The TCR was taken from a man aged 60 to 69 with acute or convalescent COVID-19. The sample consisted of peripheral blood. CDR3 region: CASSQRTENTEAFF. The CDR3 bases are TGTGCCAGTAGCCAAAGGACAGAGAACACTGAAGCTTTCTTT. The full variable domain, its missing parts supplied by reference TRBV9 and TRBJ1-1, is DSGVTQTPKHLITATGQRVTLRCSPRSGDLSVYWYQQSLDQGLQFLIQYYNGEERAKGNILERFSAQQFPDLHSELNLSSLELGDSALYFCASSQRTENTEAFFGQGTRLTVV.